This T cell receptor beta chain emerged from a study of beta chain features in type 1 diabetes. Study findings and constraints: Because the template was cDNA, high-expressing cells might be over-represented.

The CDR3 consists of 11 residues. Per germline, CDR1 SGHTA and CDR2 FQGNSA. V lost 7 bases and J 7 bases, leaving 8 bases between the germline ends. TCRB transcripts that were expressed got sequenced, as all of the isolated RNA had been reverse transcribed. Assay used: immunoSEQ multiplex PCR; TCRdb lists only in-frame clones, some missing. The sample yields under 900,000 clones, roughly 15% seen once. As regards this clone: Its antigen is as yet unknown.

Sequenced sample: naive CD4+ T cells from blood. The sequence was collected from a young woman in good health. This sequence joins TRBV7-2 and TRBJ2-1, with unresolved D. CDR3 protein: CASKTDNEQFF. The CDR3 DNA sequence: TGTGCCAGCAAAACGGATAATGAGCAGTTCTTC. Drawing the rest from reference TRBV7-2 and TRBJ2-1, the complete variable domain is GAGVSQSPSNKVTEKGKDVELRCDPISGHTALYWYRQSLGQGLEFLIYFQGNSAPDKSGLPSDRFSAERTGGSVSTLTIQRTQQEDSAVYLCASKTDNEQFFGPGTRLTVL.